The next 2 T cell receptor beta chains were all read from a single sample in a study of cytomegalovirus exposure and HLA in healthy donors. The study ran its PCR with 60 Vbeta and 13 Jbeta primers. TCRdb's copy holds only in-frame clones and misses some; the assay was immunoSEQ multiplex PCR. The sample carries roughly 140,000 clones, around 82% recorded once. Material for sequencing was PBMCs. Every receptor here comes from a woman between 18 and 29 years old in good health and CMV-seropositive.

This clone was observed once. The genes are TRBV5-1 and TRBJ2-3; 12 bases line up with TRBD1. This CDR3 has 14 residues. V lost 4 bases, J lost 7 bases, and 4 bases stayed unmatched. Germline loops: CDR1 SGHRS, CDR2 YFSETQ. CDR3 nucleotides: TGCGCCAGCAGCCCGGGACAGGGGGCACATACGCAGTATTTT. The encoded protein is CASSPGQGAHTQYF.

V and J are TRBV6-5 and TRBJ1-6; D unclear. The CDR3 is made up of 14 amino acids. Germline CDR1 reads MNHEY; CDR2 reads SVGAGI. Trimming took off 3 bases at V and 5 bases at J, with 8 bases between the two ends. As DNA, the CDR3 is TGTGCCAGCAGTTATCGGGATAATAATTCACCCCTCCACTTT. It yields the protein CASSYRDNNSPLHF.